These 16 T cell receptor beta chains were sequenced from one sample in a study of monozygotic twins with cystic fibrosis. TCRdb's table, derived via immunoSEQ multiplex PCR, lists solely in-frame clones and lacks some. In the table there are thousands of clones, around 94% of which are singletons. The material sequenced was blood. All receptors come from a boy between 2 and 10 years old with cystic fibrosis.

Concerning this clone itself: An end of the junction differs from the germline gene, which may be a read error. The chain combines TRBV7-8 with TRBJ2-5, with 7 bases fitting TRBD1. CDR3 length: 14 amino acids. Looked up from germline, CDR1 is SGHVS and CDR2 is FQNEAQ. The CDR3 sequence: CASRPGTVQETQYF. CDR3 sequence (DNA): TGTGCCAGTCGCCCCGGGACAGTTCAAGAGACTCAGTACTTC.

CDR3 region: CASSEWVRDANTEAFF. The CDR3 DNA reads as TGTGCCAGCAGTGAATGGGTTCGGGACGCCAACACTGAAGCTTTCTTT. The V and J genes are TRBV6-1 and TRBJ1-1; possible D gene TRBD1, 5 bases. The CDR3 runs 16 residues. Trimming pared 2 bases from V and 2 bases from J, leaving 15 bases between. In germline, CDR1 is MNHNS, CDR2 SASEGT.

The chain has TRBV2 and TRBJ2-2; 16 positions agree with TRBD2. V lost 5 bases and J lost 6; bases outside the gene matches: 9. CDR1 is SNHLY, CDR2 FYNNEI, per germline. This CDR3 spans 18 amino acids. In DNA, the CDR3 is TGTGCCAGCAGTTCCTCCGGGACTAGCGGGGGGGCGTCCGGGGAGCTGTTTTTT. It encodes CASSSSGTSGGASGELFF.

The chain couples TRBV27 to TRBJ2-3, with 7 positions matching TRBD1. The J segment lost 0 bases and the V segment lost 2 bases, leaving 11 bases of the junction unmatched. The CDR3 length is 18 residues. Per the germline V gene, CDR1 is MNHEY and CDR2 is SMNVEV (reference sequence). The CDR3 reads CASSLTWDSLSSTDTQYF. CDR3 sequence (DNA): TGTGCCAGCAGTTTAACATGGGACAGTCTTTCTAGCACAGATACGCAGTATTTT.

The chain combines TRBV5-6 with TRBJ1-6; 8 nucleotides agree with TRBD1. In germline, CDR1 is SGHDT, CDR2 YYEEEE. After removal of 3 bases from V and 7 bases from J, the junction contained 3 bases not matched to a gene. CDR3 length: 14 residues. The CDR3 DNA reads as TGTGCCAGCAGCTCCTGGACAGGGAATTCACCCCTCCACTTT. This translates into CASSSWTGNSPLHF.

The chain uses TRBV19 and TRBJ1-5; maybe TRBD1 (5 bases). CDR1 is LNHDA and CDR2 is SQIVND in the germline V gene (reference sequence). Trimming took off 4 bases at V and 0 bases at J, with 10 bases between the two ends. The CDR3 loop spans 15 amino acids. CDR3 sequence reads: CASSNAGSSNQPQHF. CDR3 nucleotide sequence: TGTGCCAGTAGTAATGCAGGGAGTAGCAATCAGCCCCAGCATTTT.

This clone has more than one count but fewer than ten. This chain uses TRBV6-5 with TRBJ1-1; TRBD1 might be the D (6 bases). The germline CDR1 and CDR2 sequences are MNHEY and SVGAGI. The CDR3 has 16 amino acids. The germline V and J ends were trimmed by 4 bases and 5 bases, with 20 bases remaining between them. The CDR3 DNA is TGTGCCAGCAGTTCCACTACAGGGAGGGGATCTACTGAAGCTTTCTTT. Its translation: CASSSTTGRGSTEAFF.

V is TRBV13 and J is TRBJ1-5, with D hard to call. The CDR3 is made up of 16 amino acids. Germline V gene data show CDR1 as PRHDT and CDR2 as FYEKMQ (reference sequence). Deletions cut 0 bases from V and 2 bases from J, with 11 bases between. The CDR3 DNA sequence: TGTGCCAGCAGCTTAGGCCGCCCGATAGGCAATCAGCCCCAGCATTTT. Its translation is CASSLGRPIGNQPQHF.

The rearrangement uses TRBV7-3 and TRBJ2-7; D perhaps matches TRBD2 (6 bases). Germline CDR1 SGHTA, CDR2 FQGTGA. This CDR3 is 15 amino acids long. Trimming shortened V by 2 bases and J by 5 bases, and 16 bases separated the two germline ends. CDR3 region: CASSLGGRTADEQYF. The DNA for the CDR3 is TGTGCCAGCAGCTTAGGAGGGAGGACGGCTGACGAGCAGTACTTC.

The rearrangement joins TRBV4-2 to TRBJ1-1, with 9 bases identical to TRBD1. Trimming took 0 bases from V and 4 from J; bases not matched to a gene: 6. Germline-derived CDR1 and CDR2 are LGHNA and YNFKEQ. This CDR3 is built from 16 residues. Here the CDR3 reads CASSQDPGQGSTEAFF. As DNA, the CDR3 is TGTGCCAGCAGCCAAGATCCCGGACAGGGGAGCACTGAAGCTTTCTTT.

The chain combines TRBV27 with TRBJ2-3, with D hard to call. The CDR3 runs to 15 residues. The germline CDR1 and CDR2 sequences are MNHEY and SMNVEV (reference sequence). V lost 0 bases to trimming and J lost 0 bases, with 7 bases between them. The CDR3 sequence: CASSLSVTSTDTQYF. Here the CDR3 DNA reads TGTGCCAGCAGTTTATCGGTCACTAGCACAGATACGCAGTATTTT.

The chain is built from TRBV5-1 and TRBJ1-4; TRBD1 agrees at 7 bases. This CDR3 has 14 amino acids. The V gene's germline CDR1 is SGHRS and CDR2 YFSETQ. With V trimmed by 7 bases and J by 4 bases, 7 bases remained unmatched. CDR3 nucleotide sequence: TGCGCCAGCCGAGGCGGGACAGTTAATGAAAAACTGTTTTTT. Residues: CASRGGTVNEKLFF.

This clone was counted once. V is TRBV14 and J is TRBJ1-1; TRBD1 matches at 7 bases. J was trimmed by 6 bases and V by 0 bases; bases with no gene match: 7. The germline V gene encodes CDR1 SGHDN and CDR2 FVKESK. This CDR3 comprises 15 residues. The CDR3 nucleotides are TGTGCCAGCAGCCAAGAAATACAGGGGAGCTCTGAAGCTTTCTTT. It specifies CASSQEIQGSSEAFF.

V and J are TRBV10-3 and TRBJ1-1, with D perhaps TRBD1 (6 bases). The CDR3 is made up of 16 amino acids. The germline gives CDR1 ENHRY, CDR2 SYGVKD. Trimming took off 3 bases at V and 1 base at J, with 15 bases between the two ends. CDR3 sequence: CAISEHMEDRNTEAFF. For the CDR3, the DNA is TGTGCCATCAGTGAACATATGGAGGACAGGAACACTGAAGCTTTCTTT.

This clone was counted once. This rearrangement joins TRBV19 to TRBJ1-6; D ambiguous. V shed 6 bases and J shed 2 bases, with 8 bases lying between them. Germline V gene data show CDR1 as LNHDA and CDR2 as SQIVND (reference sequence). The CDR3 loop spans 14 amino acids. The CDR3 bases are TGTGCCAGTAGACGGGAGCCCTATAATTCACCCCTCCACTTT. It yields the protein CASRREPYNSPLHF.

The chain joins TRBV7-9 to TRBJ1-6, with a possible D match to TRBD1 (5 bases). CDR1 is SEHNR and CDR2 is FQNEAQ in the germline V gene (reference sequence). V dropped 1 base and J dropped 7 bases, with 8 bases sitting between them. The CDR3 is made up of 14 amino acids. Here the CDR3 reads CASSLGTKNSPLHF. The CDR3 DNA reads TGTGCCAGCAGCTTAGGGACAAAGAATTCACCCCTCCACTTT.